The 30 T cell receptor beta chains given below trace back to one sample, sequenced in a study of cytomegalovirus exposure and HLA in healthy donors. Amplification used 60 Vbeta primers and 13 Jbeta primers. Profiled with immunoSEQ multiplex PCR; TCRdb holds only in-frame clones, not every one. This table has about 180,000 clones, roughly four fifths appearing once. Sequenced sample: PBMCs. Receptors were obtained from a woman aged 45 to 65 in good health and CMV-seronegative.

The CDR3 sequence is CAGQDESSGRMVDTDTQYF. In nucleotides, the CDR3 is TGTGCCGGCCAGGATGAATCTAGCGGGAGAATGGTCGACACAGATACGCAGTATTTT. This chain joins TRBV2 and TRBJ2-3; the match to TRBD2 covers 10 bases. V shed 11 bases and J 2 bases; nucleotides not matched to a gene: 22. The CDR3 has 19 residues. The germline gives CDR1 SNHLY, CDR2 FYNNEI.

The rearrangement uses TRBV7-2 and TRBJ1-3, with unresolved D. Trimming took off 1 base at V and 0 bases at J, with 10 bases between the two ends. This CDR3 is 16 amino acids long. Germline loops: CDR1 SGHTA, CDR2 FQGNSA. CDR3 DNA sequence: TGTGCCAGCAGCTTAGTGGCACCATTCTCTGGAAACACCATATATTTT. Residues: CASSLVAPFSGNTIYF.

V is TRBV28 and J is TRBJ2-3; 7 nucleotides align to TRBD1. The CDR3 is made up of 17 amino acids. V was clipped by 2 bases and J by 0 bases; unmatched bases: 8. Germline CDR1 and CDR2: MDHEN and SYDVKM. The CDR3 loop is CASSLAGTDVSTDTQYF. CDR3 nucleotides: TGTGCCAGCAGTTTAGCCGGGACAGATGTAAGCACAGATACGCAGTATTTT.

The chain recombines TRBV9 with TRBJ1-5; a possible D gene is TRBD1 (6 bases). Germline V lookup: CDR1 SGDLS, CDR2 YYNGEE. Between the trimmed V and J ends, which lost 3 bases and 6 bases, there was a span of 13 bases. CDR3 length: 14 amino acids. The CDR3 sequence: CASSDGQPGQPQHF. CDR3 bases: TGTGCCAGCAGCGACGGACAGCCTGGTCAGCCCCAGCATTTT.

A note on this clone: The sample contains more than one DNA sequence encoding this CDR3. This chain links TRBV4-3 with TRBJ2-3, with 10 bases that match TRBD2. Per the germline V gene, CDR1 is LGHNA and CDR2 is YSLEER. This CDR3 has 16 residues. With 3 bases clipped from V and 3 bases from J, the junction kept 6 bases outside the gene matches. CDR3 region: CASSHLAGGPTDTQYF. DNA of the CDR3: TGCGCCAGCAGCCATTTAGCGGGGGGACCGACAGATACGCAGTATTTT.

This chain connects TRBV18 to TRBJ2-2; weak D call: TRBD1 (6 bases). The CDR3 spans 17 residues. Trimming shortened V by 1 base and J by 2 bases, and 14 bases separated the two germline ends. Germline lookup yields CDR1 KGHSH and CDR2 LQKENI. The CDR3: CASSPRRAGDNTGELFF. CDR3 bases: TGTGCCAGCTCACCACGGCGGGCAGGGGATAACACCGGGGAGCTGTTTTTT.

The rearrangement joins TRBV5-1 to TRBJ2-1; the D gene is possibly TRBD1 (5 bases). The CDR3 is 15 amino acids. The V end was cut by 3 bases, the J end by 7 bases, with 17 bases between. CDR1 is SGHRS and CDR2 is YFSETQ in the germline V gene. Here the CDR3 DNA reads TGCGCCAGCAGCTACTCAGGGCCACAAATGAATGAGCAGTTCTTC. The encoded protein is CASSYSGPQMNEQFF.

Regarding this clone: One end of the junction does not line up with germline, which may come from a read error. J is TRBJ2-4 and V is TRBV30; the D gene is possibly TRBD2 (6 bases). The CDR3 has 12 residues. Germline V CDR1 and CDR2: GTSNPN, SVGIG (reference sequence). Here the CDR3 DNA reads TGTGCCTGGCGCCGGGACTCAAACATTCAGTCCTTC. Its translation is CAWRRDSNIQSF.

The V gene is TRBV28, the J gene TRBJ1-5; TRBD1 aligns across 8 bases. CDR1 is MDHEN and CDR2 is SYDVKM in the germline V gene. This CDR3 has 17 amino acids. J gave up 4 bases and V 6 bases, and 14 bases lay outside the gene matches. CDR3 residues: CASSRDRLKGANQPQHF. The CDR3 DNA reads as TGTGCCAGCAGCCGGGACAGGCTCAAGGGGGCTAATCAGCCCCAGCATTTT.

The chain employs TRBV9 and TRBJ1-3; tentative D call: TRBD1 (5 bases). Germline CDR1 and CDR2: SGDLS and YYNGEE. This CDR3 spans 14 amino acids. Trimming pared 3 bases from V and 4 bases from J, leaving 11 bases between. As DNA, the CDR3 is TGTGCCAGCAGCGGACAGAACACCGGAAACACCATATATTTT. Translated, it gives CASSGQNTGNTIYF.

V and J are TRBV15 and TRBJ1-2; maybe TRBD1 (5 bases). Germline CDR1 and CDR2: LNHNV and YYDKDF (reference sequence). Trimming left V 5 bases short and J 6 bases short, with 13 bases between. CDR3 size: 13 residues. For the CDR3, the DNA is TGTGCCACCAGCCTAAGGGGTGTAGATGGCTACACCTTC. Amino acid sequence: CATSLRGVDGYTF.

The rearrangement uses TRBV7-9 and TRBJ2-5; tentatively, D is TRBD2 (6 bases). V was clipped by 5 bases and J by 1 base, with 8 bases between them. CDR1 and CDR2 from the germline V gene are SEHNR and FQNEAQ (reference sequence). The CDR3 has 13 residues. The CDR3 DNA follows: TGTGCCAGCAGCCCGGGAGCCCAAGAGACCCAGTACTTC. It translates to CASSPGAQETQYF.

The chain uses TRBV13 and TRBJ1-2, with D possibly being TRBD1 (6 bases). The CDR3 loop spans 13 amino acids. Per germline, CDR1 PRHDT and CDR2 FYEKMQ (reference sequence). The V end was cut by 7 bases, the J end by 2 bases, with 11 bases between. DNA of the CDR3: TGTGCCAGCACCGAAACAGGGAACTATGGCTACACCTTC. Translation gives CASTETGNYGYTF.

The rearrangement uses TRBV7-9 and TRBJ1-1, with a weak D call TRBD1 (5 bases). The CDR3 has 13 amino acids. The ends were cut back, 5 bases at V and 5 bases at J, with 12 bases in the middle. Per the germline V gene, CDR1 is SEHNR and CDR2 is FQNEAQ (reference sequence). In nucleotides, the CDR3 is TGTGCCAGCAGCCCAGTCGGGGGAACTGAAGCTTTCTTT. Protein product: CASSPVGGTEAFF.

This clone came up a few times. V is TRBV30 and J is TRBJ1-5; 7 positions match TRBD1. The V and J ends lost 0 bases and 4 bases, in that order; junction bases with no gene match: 3. The CDR3 covers 14 residues. In germline, CDR1 is GTSNPN, CDR2 SVGIG (reference sequence). This CDR3 is CAWSVPTGNQPQHF. CDR3 DNA: TGTGCCTGGAGTGTACCGACAGGGAATCAGCCCCAGCATTTT.

The rearrangement links TRBV11-2 to TRBJ2-5, with a weak D call TRBD1 (5 bases). V lost 5 bases and J 4 bases, leaving 17 bases between the germline ends. The CDR3 extends over 15 amino acids. Germline-derived CDR1 and CDR2 are SGHAT and FQNNGV. The CDR3 here is CASSGDRRTRETQYF. The CDR3 DNA follows: TGTGCCAGCAGCGGCGACAGACGGACCCGAGAGACCCAGTACTTC.

The chain carries TRBV2 and TRBJ1-4, with 7 bases matching TRBD1. The CDR3 is made up of 14 amino acids. Looked up from germline, CDR1 is SNHLY and CDR2 is FYNNEI. V gave up 6 bases and J gave up 8 bases; unmatched junction bases: 9. In DNA form, the CDR3 reads TGTGCCAGCAGCCGACAGGGTTTCGGGGAAAAACTGTTTTTT. Protein product: CASSRQGFGEKLFF.

The chain couples TRBV20-1 to TRBJ1-2; D might be TRBD1 (5 bases). Per the germline V gene, CDR1 is DFQATT and CDR2 is SNEGSKA (reference sequence). This CDR3 region has 11 residues. The V end lost 4 bases, the J end lost 13 bases, and 16 bases lay between the germline ends. CDR3 in DNA: TGCAGTGCTAAAGTCAGACAGTACATCACCTTC. Protein sequence: CSAKVRQYITF.

V is TRBV2 and J is TRBJ2-3, with 7 nucleotides matching TRBD1. Unmatched junction bases numbered 2, after V lost 4 bases and J lost 4 bases. CDR1 and CDR2 (germline): SNHLY, FYNNEI. This CDR3 is 13 amino acids long. The CDR3 here is CASSGGQPDTQYF. The CDR3 DNA reads as TGTGCCAGCAGTGGGGGACAGCCAGATACGCAGTATTTT.

V gene TRBV5-8 combines with J gene TRBJ2-1, with D possibly TRBD1 on 6 matching bases. The CDR3 is made up of 17 amino acids. Trimming shortened V by 4 bases and J by 8 bases, and 25 bases separated the two germline ends. Germline V gives CDR1 SGHTS, CDR2 YDEGEE. CDR3 loop: CASSLIRGAGEIDEQFF. The CDR3 coding sequence is TGTGCCAGCAGCCTCATACGTGGGGCAGGGGAGATCGATGAGCAGTTCTTC.

The J gene is TRBJ2-7, the V gene TRBV18; the match to TRBD1 covers 9 bases. The junction had 6 bases not matched to a gene; V was cut back by 3 bases and J by 6 bases. CDR1 and CDR2 (germline): KGHSH, LQKENI. CDR3 length equals 14 residues. CDR3 coding DNA: TGTGCCAGCTCACCCGAGGGACAGGGTCTCGAGCAGTACTTC. Translated: CASSPEGQGLEQYF.

This clone was picked up a small number of times. The V call is TRBV11-2, the J call TRBJ2-5, with 7 bases aligning to TRBD2. J lost 4 bases, V lost 2 bases, and 7 bases had no gene match. From germline, CDR1 is SGHAT and CDR2 FQNNGV. The CDR3 extends over 15 amino acids. The CDR3 loop reads CASSLLDLAGETQYF. The CDR3 DNA reads as TGTGCCAGCAGCTTATTAGATTTAGCGGGAGAGACCCAGTACTTC.

The chain is built from TRBV10-2 and TRBJ1-1; 11 nucleotides agree with TRBD1. The CDR3 loop spans 16 amino acids. In germline, CDR1 is WSHSY, CDR2 SAAADI. The ends lost 1 base at V and 3 bases at J; junction bases unmatched: 4. CDR3 coding DNA: TGCGCCAGCAGTGAGTGGGACAGGGGGATCGACACTGAAGCTTTCTTT. Its protein is CASSEWDRGIDTEAFF.

The chain recombines TRBV28 with TRBJ1-5; no clear D. With 3 bases removed from V and 4 bases from J, the gap between germline ends came to 10 bases. The germline V gene has CDR1 MDHEN and CDR2 SYDVKM. The CDR3 has 14 residues. DNA of the CDR3: TGTGCCAGCAGTTTGGTGGGGAGGAATCAGCCCCAGCATTTT. Its protein is CASSLVGRNQPQHF. Filled out from reference TRBV28 and TRBJ1-5, the complete variable domain reads DVKVTQSSRYLVKRTGEKVFLECVQDMDHENMFWYRQDPGLGLRLIYFSYDVKMKEKGDIPEGYSVSREKKERFSLILESASTNQTSMYLCASSLVGRNQPQHFGDGTRLSIL.

The chain combines TRBV11-2 with TRBJ2-2; 12 bases are a match to TRBD2. The CDR3 is made up of 15 amino acids. The germline CDR1 and CDR2 sequences are SGHAT and FQNNGV. Germline trimming cut 5 bases from V and 8 bases from J; bases unmatched to any gene: 6. CDR3 residues: CASSKRTSGNGELFF. The CDR3 DNA reads as TGTGCCAGCAGCAAAAGGACTAGCGGGAATGGGGAGCTGTTTTTT.

This chain uses TRBV11-2 with TRBJ1-1; 9 positions match TRBD1. V gave up 4 bases and J gave up 4 bases; unmatched junction bases: 7. CDR1 is SGHAT, CDR2 FQNNGV, per germline. The CDR3 is made up of 15 amino acids. The CDR3 nucleotides read TGTGCCAGCAGCTCCAACAGGGGGCGAGGCACTGAAGCTTTCTTT. Encoded protein: CASSSNRGRGTEAFF.

This chain joins TRBV28 and TRBJ2-7; D possibly corresponds to TRBD2 (5 bases). Germline loops: CDR1 MDHEN, CDR2 SYDVKM. The CDR3 is 14 residues long. Trimming left V 2 bases short and J 2 bases short, with 10 bases between. The CDR3 nucleotides are TGTGCCAGCAGTTTAGAGGGCTACCCCTACGAGCAGTACTTC. Translating gives CASSLEGYPYEQYF.

This clone was observed a single time. The chain is built from TRBV10-3 and TRBJ2-5, with 7 bases lining up with TRBD2. The CDR3 length is 12 residues. Germline values: CDR1 ENHRY, CDR2 SYGVKD. V shed 11 bases, J shed 4 bases, and the junction held 7 bases outside the gene matches. DNA for the CDR3: TGTGCCTCATGGGACTACAGAGAGACCCAGTACTTC. Protein product: CASWDYRETQYF.

This chain uses TRBV19 with TRBJ2-7; 7 nucleotides align to TRBD1. The germline V gene encodes CDR1 LNHDA and CDR2 SQIVND (reference sequence). The CDR3 is 17 amino acids. With V trimmed by 6 bases and J by 4 bases, 18 bases remained unmatched. This CDR3 reads CASSKTAGGQTDYEQYF. DNA of the CDR3: TGTGCCAGTAGCAAGACTGCAGGGGGACAAACCGATTACGAGCAGTACTTC.

This chain uses TRBV7-9 with TRBJ2-2; TRBD1 might be the D (7 bases). The CDR3 length is 16 residues. With 6 bases removed from V and 0 bases from J, the gap between germline ends came to 14 bases. Germline V lookup: CDR1 SEHNR, CDR2 FQNEAQ (reference sequence). CDR3 residues: CASRQGGGTNTGELFF. The CDR3 bases are TGTGCCAGCAGACAAGGGGGCGGGACGAACACCGGGGAGCTGTTTTTT.